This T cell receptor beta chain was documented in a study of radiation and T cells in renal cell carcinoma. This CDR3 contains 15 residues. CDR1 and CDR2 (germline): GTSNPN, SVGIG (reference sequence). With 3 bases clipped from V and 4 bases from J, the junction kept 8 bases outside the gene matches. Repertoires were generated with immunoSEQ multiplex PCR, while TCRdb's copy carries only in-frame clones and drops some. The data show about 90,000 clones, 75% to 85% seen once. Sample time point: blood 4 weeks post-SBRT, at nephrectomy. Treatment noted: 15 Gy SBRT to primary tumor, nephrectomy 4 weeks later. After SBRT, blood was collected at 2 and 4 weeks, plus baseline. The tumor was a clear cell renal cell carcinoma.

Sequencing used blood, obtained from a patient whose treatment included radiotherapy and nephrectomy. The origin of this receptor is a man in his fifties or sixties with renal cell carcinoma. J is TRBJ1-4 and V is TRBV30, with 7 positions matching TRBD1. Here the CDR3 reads CAWSRTRGINEKLFF. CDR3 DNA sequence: TGTGCCTGGAGCCGAACCAGGGGGATTAATGAAAAACTGTTTTTT.